This T cell receptor (beta chain) stems from a study of blood T cell repertoires in COVID-19. Study-wide background: The study drew acute and convalescent COVID-19 samples from the United States, Italy and Spain. The cDNA or gDNA used as material had been derived from T cells, B-cell-depleted T cells, or PBMCs.

J gave up 2 bases and V 6 bases, and 7 bases lay outside the gene matches. Per the germline V gene, CDR1 is MDHEN and CDR2 is SYDVKM. The length of the CDR3 is 15 residues. How the authors handled the data: Reference gene primer amplification yielded estimated nucleated cell counts. Sequencing used immunoSEQ multiplex PCR; TCRdb keeps in-frame clones, though not all of them. The V and J calls and clone size come from that table; D and trimming were worked out from the DNA. The table has some 150,000 clones, about four fifths seen once; the top ten hold under 5.5%. The clonotype comes from a human donor in a cohort sampled during active COVID-19. Material: peripheral blood. This chain connects TRBV28 to TRBJ2-1; TRBD1 matches 7 bases. The CDR3: CASRPGQLAYNEQFF. The CDR3 region has the DNA TGTGCCAGCAGACCGGGACAGCTTGCCTACAATGAGCAGTTCTTC.